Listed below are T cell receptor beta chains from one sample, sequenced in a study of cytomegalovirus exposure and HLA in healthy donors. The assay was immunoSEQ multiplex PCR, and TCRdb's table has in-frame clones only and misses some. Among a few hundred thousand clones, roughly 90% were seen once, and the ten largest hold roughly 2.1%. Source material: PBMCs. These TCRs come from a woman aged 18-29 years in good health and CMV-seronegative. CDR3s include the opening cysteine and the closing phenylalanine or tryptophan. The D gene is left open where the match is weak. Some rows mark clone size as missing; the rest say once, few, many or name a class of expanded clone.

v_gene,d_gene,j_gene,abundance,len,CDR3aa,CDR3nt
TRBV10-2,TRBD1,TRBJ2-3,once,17,CASSESGTGWGTDTQYF,TGCGCCAGCAGTGAGTCTGGGACAGGGTGGGGCACAGATACGCAGTATTTT
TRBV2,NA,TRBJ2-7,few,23,CASSEAGSQARIGVRNQAYEQYF,TGTGCCAGCAGTGAAGCGGGATCACAGGCCCGTATAGGGGTTCGGAATCAAGCCTACGAGCAGTACTTC
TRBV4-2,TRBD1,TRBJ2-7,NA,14,CASSLGTGGNEQYF,TGTGCCAGCAGCCTCGGGACAGGGGGTAACGAGCAGTACTTC
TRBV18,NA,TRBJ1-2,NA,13,CASSPWTAYGYTF,TGTGCCAGCTCACCTTGGACAGCTTATGGCTACACCTTC
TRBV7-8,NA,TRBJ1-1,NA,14,CASVGRTANTEAFF,TGTGCCAGCGTCGGCCGGACAGCGAACACTGAAGCTTTCTTT
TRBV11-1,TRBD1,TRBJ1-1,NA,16,CASSLAVGTGGTEAFF,TGTGCCAGCAGCTTAGCGGTTGGGACAGGGGGCACTGAAGCTTTCTTT
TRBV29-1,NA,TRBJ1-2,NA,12,CSVVRGNYGYTF,TGCAGCGTTGTTCGGGGGAACTATGGCTACACCTTC
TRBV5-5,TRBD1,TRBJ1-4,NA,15,CASSLQTGNNEKLFF,TGTGCCAGCAGCCTACAGACAGGGAATAATGAAAAACTGTTTTTT
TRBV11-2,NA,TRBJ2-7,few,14,CASTPAGVGYEQYF,TGTGCCAGCACCCCGGCAGGGGTGGGCTACGAGCAGTACTTC
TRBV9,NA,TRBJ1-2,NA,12,CASSVVSYGYTF,TGTGCCAGCAGCGTAGTAAGCTATGGTTACACCTTC
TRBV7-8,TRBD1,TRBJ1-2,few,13,CASSLDRGYGYTF,TGTGCCAGCAGCTTGGACAGGGGCTATGGCTACACCTTC
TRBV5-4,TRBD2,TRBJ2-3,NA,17,CASSTLTSGGATDTQYF,TGTGCCAGCAGCACCCTGACTAGCGGGGGGGCAACAGATACGCAGTATTTT
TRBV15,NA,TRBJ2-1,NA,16,CATSRDPEGPYNEQFF,TGTGCCACCAGCAGAGACCCCGAGGGCCCCTACAATGAGCAGTTCTTC
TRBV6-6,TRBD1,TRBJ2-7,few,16,CASRQDGTAGLYEQYF,TGTGCCAGCAGACAGGATGGGACAGCTGGACTCTACGAGCAGTACTTC
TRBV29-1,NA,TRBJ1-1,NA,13,CSVAGQMNTEAFF,TGCAGCGTTGCAGGACAAATGAACACTGAAGCTTTCTTT
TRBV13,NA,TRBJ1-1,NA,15,CASSSTHLGNTEAFF,TGTGCCAGCAGCTCCACTCATCTAGGGAACACTGAAGCTTTCTTT
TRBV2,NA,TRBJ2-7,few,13,CASSEAELYEQYF,TGTGCCAGCAGTGAAGCTGAACTCTACGAGCAGTACTTC
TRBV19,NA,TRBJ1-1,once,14,CASSISAPNTEAFF,TGTGCCAGTAGTATATCCGCGCCAAACACTGAAGCTTTCTTT
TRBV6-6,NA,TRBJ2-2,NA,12,CASSANTGELFF,TGTGCCAGCAGCGCGAACACCGGGGAGCTGTTTTTT
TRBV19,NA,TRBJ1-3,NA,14,CASSIPGAGNTIYF,TGTGCCAGTAGTATCCCAGGTGCTGGAAACACCATATATTTT
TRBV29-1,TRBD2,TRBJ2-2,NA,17,CSEPGLAGGSDTGELFF,TGCAGCGAGCCGGGACTAGCGGGGGGATCGGACACCGGGGAGCTGTTTTTT
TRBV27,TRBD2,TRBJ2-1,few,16,CASSLRLAGTYNEQFF,TGTGCCAGCAGTCTCAGACTAGCGGGGACCTACAATGAGCAGTTCTTC
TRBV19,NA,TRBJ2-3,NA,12,CASSPGTDTQYF,TGTGCCAGTAGTCCTGGCACAGATACGCAGTATTTT
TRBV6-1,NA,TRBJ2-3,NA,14,CASSGVSTIDTQYF,TGTGCCAGCAGTGGTGTCAGTACCATCGATACGCAGTATTTT
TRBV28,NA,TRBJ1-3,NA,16,CASTRRGGFFGNTIYF,TGTGCCAGCACCCGCCGGGGAGGGTTCTTTGGAAACACCATATATTTT
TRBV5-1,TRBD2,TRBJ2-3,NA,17,CASSSPYFRGDTDTQYF,TGCGCCAGCAGCTCCCCATACTTTCGGGGGGACACAGATACGCAGTATTTT
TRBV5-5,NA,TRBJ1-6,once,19,CASSPHPQAMGSYNSPLHF,TGTGCCAGCAGCCCCCACCCCCAGGCCATGGGCTCCTATAATTCACCCCTCCACTTT
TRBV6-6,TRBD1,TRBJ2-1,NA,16,CASSPGTGTSYNEQFF,TGTGCCAGCAGCCCTGGGACAGGGACTTCCTACAATGAGCAGTTCTTC
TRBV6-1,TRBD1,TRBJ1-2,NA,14,CASSGTDRVSGYTF,TGTGCCAGCAGTGGTACGGACAGGGTCTCTGGCTACACCTTC
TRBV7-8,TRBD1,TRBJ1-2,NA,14,CASSLGQGLTGYTF,TGTGCCAGCAGCTTAGGACAGGGACTTACCGGCTACACCTTC
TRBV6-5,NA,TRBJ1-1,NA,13,CASLMGWNTEAFF,TGTGCCAGTCTCATGGGCTGGAACACTGAAGCTTTCTTT
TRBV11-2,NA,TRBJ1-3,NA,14,CASSSPRAGNTIYF,TGTGCCAGCAGCTCCCCCAGGGCTGGAAACACCATATATTTT
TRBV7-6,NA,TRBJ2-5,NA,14,CASSLEFDSQPQYF,TGTGCCAGCAGCTTAGAATTTGATAGCCAGCCCCAGTACTTC
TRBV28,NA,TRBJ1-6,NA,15,CASRGRGSLNSPLHF,TGTGCCAGCAGGGGGCGGGGGTCCCTAAATTCCCCCCTCCACTTT
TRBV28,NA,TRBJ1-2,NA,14,CASSRPTVSYGYTF,TGTGCCAGCAGTCGCCCTACAGTTAGCTATGGCTACACCTTC
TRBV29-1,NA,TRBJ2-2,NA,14,CSVGGREGTGELFF,TGCAGCGTTGGCGGCAGGGAAGGGACCGGGGAGCTGTTTTTT
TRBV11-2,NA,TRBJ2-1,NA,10,CASSLGSQFF,TGTGCCAGCAGTTTAGGGAGCCAGTTCTTC
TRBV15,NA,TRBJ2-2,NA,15,CATSRDLVARGELFF,TGTGCCACCAGCAGAGATCTGGTGGCGAGGGGGGAGCTGTTTTTT
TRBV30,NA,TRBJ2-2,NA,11,CAWRQGGELFF,TGTGCCTGGAGACAGGGCGGGGAGCTGTTTTTT
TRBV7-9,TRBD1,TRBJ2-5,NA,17,CASSSRLRDRGVETQYF,TGTGCCAGCAGCTCAAGACTCCGGGACAGGGGGGTGGAGACCCAGTACTTC
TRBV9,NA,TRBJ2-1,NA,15,CASSVDGGQYNEQFF,TGTGCCAGCAGCGTTGACGGGGGGCAATACAATGAGCAGTTCTTC
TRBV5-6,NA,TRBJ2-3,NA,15,CASIRPGGSTDTQYF,TGTGCCAGCATCAGGCCCGGCGGGAGCACAGATACGCAGTATTTT
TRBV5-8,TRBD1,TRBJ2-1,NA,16,CASSFRDRAGLGEQFF,TGTGCCAGCAGCTTCCGGGACAGGGCCGGGTTGGGTGAGCAGTTCTTC
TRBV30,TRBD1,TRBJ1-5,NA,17,CAWSGDRDHLSNQPQHF,TGTGCCTGGAGTGGGGACAGGGACCATCTGAGCAATCAGCCCCAGCATTTT
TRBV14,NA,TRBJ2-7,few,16,CASSQGPGRNAYEQYF,TGTGCCAGCAGCCAAGGGCCAGGGAGGAACGCCTACGAGCAGTACTTC
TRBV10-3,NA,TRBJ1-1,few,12,CAISERDTEAFF,TGTGCCATCAGTGAGCGGGACACTGAAGCTTTCTTT
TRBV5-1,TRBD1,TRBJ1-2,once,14,CASSSQQGNYGYTF,TGCGCCAGCAGCTCCCAACAGGGGAACTATGGCTACACCTTC
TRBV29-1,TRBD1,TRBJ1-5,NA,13,CSVRQGDNQPQHF,TGCAGCGTCCGACAGGGTGACAATCAGCCCCAGCATTTT
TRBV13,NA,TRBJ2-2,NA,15,CASSSDSLSTGELFF,TGTGCCAGCAGCTCGGACTCCTTAAGTACTGGGGAGCTGTTTTTT
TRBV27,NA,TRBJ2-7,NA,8,CAARDWFF,TGTGCCGCCCGGGACTGGTTCTTC
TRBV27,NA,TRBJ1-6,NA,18,CASSPPGRTDLPNSPLHF,TGTGCCAGCAGTCCACCCGGCCGGACAGACCTCCCGAATTCACCCCTCCACTTT
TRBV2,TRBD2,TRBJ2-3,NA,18,CASSEPPSGGAGLDTQYF,TGTGCCAGCAGTGAACCCCCCAGCGGGGGGGCGGGCCTTGATACGCAGTATTTT
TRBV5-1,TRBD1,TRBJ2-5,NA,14,CASMTGGAQETQYF,TGCGCCAGCATGACAGGGGGGGCCCAAGAGACCCAGTACTTC
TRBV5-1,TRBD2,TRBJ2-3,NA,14,CASSSTGGGDTQYF,TGCGCCAGCAGCTCGACGGGGGGAGGTGATACGCAGTATTTT
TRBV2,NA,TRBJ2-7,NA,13,CASSPQGLNEQYF,TGTGCCAGCTCCCCGCAGGGGTTAAACGAGCAGTACTTC
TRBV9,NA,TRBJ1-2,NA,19,CASSTPCCQVSGDNYGYTF,TGTGCCAGCAGCACGCCTTGCTGTCAGGTCTCGGGGGACAACTATGGCTACACCTTC
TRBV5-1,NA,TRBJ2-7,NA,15,CASSLAGGVPYEQYF,TGCGCCAGCAGCTTGGCCGGGGGAGTACCCTACGAGCAGTACTTC
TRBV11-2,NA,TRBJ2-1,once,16,CASSVPGAGIENEQFF,TGTGCCAGCAGCGTACCGGGAGCGGGTATCGAAAATGAGCAGTTCTTC
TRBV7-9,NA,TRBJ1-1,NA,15,CASSLGKGGTAEAFF,TGTGCCAGCAGCTTAGGGAAGGGGGGGACGGCTGAAGCTTTCTTT
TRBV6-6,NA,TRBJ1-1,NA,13,CASTPRGGAEAFF,TGTGCCAGCACTCCCCGGGGGGGAGCTGAAGCTTTCTTT